Each of the 27 T cell receptor beta chains below was sequenced from the same sample in a study of T cells after yellow fever vaccination. TCRdb fed the 5' RACE reads into MiXCR, producing one record per CDR3 protein. The sample has under 600,000 distinct CDR3 sequences; about a fifth are singletons. The sample consisted of PBMCs, taken 20 to 25 days after the first yellow fever vaccination. These receptor sequences come from a man between 18 and 29 years old who received the YFV17D yellow fever vaccine.

This clonotype was detected only a few times. This chain links TRBV23-1 with TRBJ2-2; TRBD1 agrees at 9 bases. TRBV23-1 counts as an open reading frame of uncertain function. This CDR3 region has 16 residues. The junction had 6 bases not matched to a gene; V was cut back by 4 bases and J by 3 bases. The CDR3 loop is CASSPYRGPDTGELFF. Here the CDR3 DNA reads TGCGCCAGCAGTCCCTACAGGGGGCCGGACACCGGGGAGCTGTTTTTT.

This rearrangement joins TRBV9 to TRBJ1-1; 10 bases match TRBD1. With 2 bases clipped from V and 4 bases from J, the junction kept 8 bases outside the gene matches. Germline CDR1 SGDLS, CDR2 YYNGEE. The CDR3 is 16 amino acids. The CDR3 nucleotides read TGTGCCAGCAGCGTGGGACAGGGGCCCTCGAGCACTGAAGCTTTCTTT. It encodes CASSVGQGPSSTEAFF.

This clonotype was counted only a few times. This sequence joins TRBV7-8 and TRBJ1-1; no firm D call. CDR3 length: 16 amino acids. Germline V gene sequence: CDR1 SGHVS, CDR2 FQNEAQ. V dropped 1 base and J dropped 1 base, with 13 bases sitting between them. As DNA, the CDR3 is TGTGCCAGCAGCTTAGGGGAAAGGGTGGAGAACACTGAAGCTTTCTTT. Encoded protein: CASSLGERVENTEAFF.

This clonotype was seen more than once but under ten times. The rearrangement links TRBV6-5 to TRBJ1-1; unclear D gene. Looked up from germline, CDR1 is MNHEY and CDR2 is SVGAGI. The CDR3 contains 15 residues. V lost 2 bases and J 1 base, leaving 11 bases between the germline ends. The CDR3 here is CASSYRRDGNTEAFF. CDR3 nucleotides: TGTGCCAGCAGTTACAGGAGGGATGGGAACACTGAAGCTTTCTTT.

This clonotype was seen more than once but under ten times. The chain couples TRBV5-1 to TRBJ2-3; D remains unclear. CDR1 and CDR2 (germline): SGHRS, YFSETQ. This CDR3 contains 13 residues. Trimming removed 3 bases from V and 3 bases from J, with 8 bases in between. For the CDR3, the DNA is TGCGCCAGCAGCTCATACTCGACAGATACGCAGTATTTT. It is translated as CASSSYSTDTQYF.

This clonotype came up many times. The chain couples TRBV9 to TRBJ2-3; 7 positions agree with TRBD1. Looked up from germline, CDR1 is SGDLS and CDR2 is YYNGEE. The V gene end was trimmed by 5 bases and the J gene end by 2 bases; junction bases not matched to a gene: 5. This CDR3 region has 14 residues. In nucleotides, the CDR3 is TGTGCCAGCAGTTTGGACAGGAACACAGATACGCAGTATTTT. Protein sequence: CASSLDRNTDTQYF.

This chain connects TRBV5-5 to TRBJ1-2, with D perhaps matching TRBD1 (6 bases). This CDR3 has 13 residues. The germline V and J ends were trimmed by 4 bases and 11 bases, with 18 bases remaining between them. Germline lookup yields CDR1 SGHKS and CDR2 YYEKEE (reference sequence). The CDR3 DNA follows: TGTGCCAGCAGCCCAACGTCGGGACACTTATACACCTTC. Its protein product is CASSPTSGHLYTF.

The chain couples TRBV2 to TRBJ2-3; D possibly matches TRBD1 or TRBD2 (5 bases each). The ends were cut back, 6 bases at V and 3 bases at J, with 16 bases in the middle. CDR3 length: 15 residues. Germline assignment: CDR1 SNHLY and CDR2 FYNNEI. This CDR3 reads CASSQNSGGTDTQYF. CDR3 nucleotide sequence: TGTGCCAGCAGCCAAAATTCTGGGGGAACAGATACGCAGTATTTT.

This chain connects TRBV29-1 to TRBJ2-5; 11 nucleotides agree with TRBD2. V dropped 8 bases and J dropped 6; count of bases not matched to a gene: 14. Germline values: CDR1 SQVTM, CDR2 ANQGSEA. The CDR3 contains 15 residues. The CDR3 DNA sequence: TGCAGCAGCCGCGATGGGCTAGCGGGGGGTCAGACCCAGTACTTC. Amino acid sequence: CSSRDGLAGGQTQYF.

The chain couples TRBV5-6 to TRBJ2-1, with D unclear. CDR1 is SGHDT, CDR2 YYEEEE, per germline. The V end lost 3 bases, the J end lost 10 bases, and 8 bases lay between the germline ends. The CDR3 contains 11 residues. The CDR3 DNA sequence: TGTGCCAGCAGCTCTTTGAGGGAGCAGTTCTTC. This sequence encodes CASSSLREQFF.

Only a few counts were recorded for this clonotype. This rearrangement joins TRBV20-1 to TRBJ1-1, with D unclear. Trimming cost V 3 bases and J 11 bases, with 16 bases left between them. This CDR3 region has 12 residues. The germline V gene has CDR1 DFQATT and CDR2 SNEGSKA (reference sequence). The DNA for the CDR3 is TGCAGTGCTAGCAAACGGGCGGCGGCTGCTTTCTTT. Protein: CSASKRAAAAFF.

This chain links TRBV12-5 with TRBJ1-2; D is undetermined. The ends were cut back, 7 bases at V and 7 bases at J, with 16 bases in the middle. Germline-derived CDR1 and CDR2 are LGHNT and FRNRAP. The CDR3 runs to 13 residues. In DNA form, the CDR3 reads TGTGCTAGTGTTGCGGACGGGGTTGGTGGCTACACCTTC. This translates into CASVADGVGGYTF. Drawing the rest from reference TRBV12-5 and TRBJ1-2, the complete variable domain is DARVTQTPRHKVTEMGQEVTMRCQPILGHNTVFWYRQTMMQGLELLAYFRNRAPLDDSGMPKDRFSAEMPDATLATLKIQPSEPRDSAVYFCASVADGVGGYTFGSGTRLTVV.

The chain joins TRBV24-1 to TRBJ2-1, with D perhaps TRBD1 (5 bases). CDR1 is KGHDR and CDR2 is SFDVKD in the germline V gene. V dropped 4 bases and J dropped 3 bases, with 12 bases sitting between them. The CDR3 covers 15 residues. The CDR3 is CATSDPDQGYNEQFF. CDR3 DNA: TGTGCCACCAGTGACCCCGATCAGGGCTACAATGAGCAGTTCTTC.

This clonotype came up a few times. CDR3 DNA: TGTGCCATCAGTGAGGGAAGAAGCGGGGGGAACAATGAGCAGTTCTTC. Amino acids: CAISEGRSGGNNEQFF. The J gene is TRBJ2-1, the V gene TRBV10-3, with 9 bases lining up with TRBD2. V lost 2 bases, J lost 5 bases, and 7 bases stayed unmatched. Germline V gene sequence: CDR1 ENHRY, CDR2 SYGVKD. The CDR3 totals 16 residues.

In this sample, this clonotype turned up a few times. This chain connects TRBV7-2 to TRBJ1-5; 8 bases are shared with TRBD1. The CDR3 covers 15 residues. The V and J ends lost 4 bases and 1 base, in that order; junction bases with no gene match: 3. Germline V gives CDR1 SGHTA, CDR2 FQGNSA. CDR3 nucleotides: TGTGCCAGCAGCTCTTGGACAGGGAGCAATCAGCCCCAGCATTTT. The encoded protein is CASSSWTGSNQPQHF.

V gene TRBV6-1 combines with J gene TRBJ2-7; D unresolved. V lost 1 base, J lost 2 bases, and 6 bases lay in between. CDR1 is MNHNS, CDR2 SASEGT, per germline. This CDR3 comprises 13 residues. The CDR3: CASSEDSPYEQYF. CDR3 DNA sequence: TGTGCCAGCAGTGAAGACAGTCCCTACGAGCAGTACTTC.

The CDR3, as DNA: TGCAGTGCGAGGGTTGGGGCCAACGTCCTGACTTTC. This encodes CSARVGANVLTF. The V call is TRBV20-1, the J call TRBJ2-6; D perhaps matches TRBD2 (5 bases). V was cut by 6 bases and J by 3 bases, with 6 bases left in between. The V gene's germline CDR1 is DFQATT and CDR2 SNEGSKA (reference sequence). This CDR3 has 12 residues.

This clonotype has a handful of counts. J is TRBJ1-1 and V is TRBV12-5; D is undetermined. Germline V gene data show CDR1 as LGHNT and CDR2 as FRNRAP. V lost 0 bases, J lost 4 bases, and 3 bases lay in between. The CDR3 has 12 residues. The CDR3 coding sequence is TGTGCTAGTGGTTTGGTGGGCACTGAAGCTTTCTTT. It is translated as CASGLVGTEAFF.

This clonotype has a handful of counts. The CDR3 loop reads CASSYPSGGTYNEQFF. In DNA, the CDR3 is TGTGCCAGCAGTTACCCCTCTGGGGGTACCTACAATGAGCAGTTCTTC. The V call is TRBV6-5, the J call TRBJ2-1; either TRBD1 or TRBD2 may supply D (5 bases each). Germline V CDR1 and CDR2: MNHEY, SVGAGI. V dropped 2 bases and J dropped 2 bases, with 13 bases sitting between them. CDR3 length equals 16 residues.

The chain joins TRBV20-1 to TRBJ2-1, with TRBD2 matching 10 bases. The CDR3 has 15 residues. The trim removed 5 bases at V and 5 bases at J, leaving 9 bases unmatched. CDR1 and CDR2 from the germline V gene are DFQATT and SNEGSKA (reference sequence). Written as DNA, the CDR3 is TGCAGTGCTTCCAGGTCAGCGGGGGGGCACAATGAGCAGTTCTTC. As protein: CSASRSAGGHNEQFF.

This clonotype was seen only a few times. This sequence joins TRBV6-5 and TRBJ2-7; tentatively, D is TRBD1 or TRBD2 (5 bases each). Germline values: CDR1 MNHEY, CDR2 SVGAGI. There are 16 residues in the CDR3. V was shortened by 0 bases and J by 7 bases, with 19 bases between the two germline ends. CDR3 nucleotides: TGTGCCAGCAGTTACTCGATATTGCCCTCTGAGGGGGAGCAGTACTTC. Translated, it gives CASSYSILPSEGEQYF.

This clonotype was seen a handful of times. The V and J genes are TRBV25-1 and TRBJ1-1; D remains unclear. V was pared by 0 bases and J by 4 bases, with 6 bases between. Germline values: CDR1 MGHDK, CDR2 SYGVNS. This CDR3 is built from 13 residues. The CDR3 sequence is CASSEYLGTEAFF. In nucleotides, the CDR3 is TGTGCCAGCAGTGAATATCTTGGCACTGAAGCTTTCTTT.

This clonotype has more than one count but fewer than ten. The chain has TRBV6-1 and TRBJ1-6; D may be TRBD1 (6 bases). The CDR3 has 14 residues. Germline loops: CDR1 MNHNS, CDR2 SASEGT. Trimming took 6 bases from V and 3 from J, leaving 9 bases between them. CDR3 in amino acids: CASRQGLYNSPLHF. DNA of the CDR3: TGTGCCAGCAGACAGGGACTCTATAATTCACCCCTCCACTTT.

This clonotype was recorded a few times. The chain joins TRBV4-1 to TRBJ2-2, with D unresolved. Germline CDR1 MGHRA, CDR2 YSYEKL. V gave up 1 base and J gave up 7 bases, with 4 bases separating them. This CDR3 spans 12 amino acids. The CDR3 bases are TGCGCCAGCAGCCAAGTTCGCGGGGAGCTGTTTTTT. Its protein is CASSQVRGELFF.

This chain joins TRBV7-2 and TRBJ2-5; 10 positions match TRBD1. V was clipped by 8 bases and J by 1 base; unmatched bases: 7. The germline V gene encodes CDR1 SGHTA and CDR2 FQGNSA. The CDR3 spans 15 residues. The CDR3 is CASAGQGGFQETQYF. In DNA form, the CDR3 reads TGTGCCAGCGCCGGACAGGGGGGCTTCCAAGAGACCCAGTACTTC.

This clonotype turned up a few times. The gene calls are TRBV5-4 and TRBJ1-2, with a tentative D call TRBD1 (5 bases). Germline CDR1 and CDR2: SGHNT and YYREEE (reference sequence). The CDR3 is 17 residues long. V lost 0 bases, J lost 7 bases, and 22 bases lay in between. Here the CDR3 reads CASSLEPIGASGGGYTF. As DNA, the CDR3 is TGTGCCAGCAGCTTGGAGCCCATCGGGGCCTCAGGCGGTGGCTACACCTTC.

This clonotype has more than one count but fewer than ten. The chain is built from TRBV7-2 and TRBJ2-5; D may correspond to TRBD1 or TRBD2 (6 bases each). There are 15 residues in the CDR3. The V end lost 4 bases, the J end lost 5 bases, and 17 bases lay between the germline ends. Germline values: CDR1 SGHTA, CDR2 FQGNSA. CDR3 sequence reads: CASSWRQEGRETQYF. CDR3 DNA sequence: TGTGCCAGCAGCTGGAGACAGGAGGGGAGGGAGACCCAGTACTTC. The whole variable domain, remainder taken from reference TRBV7-2 and TRBJ2-5, is GAGVSQSPSNKVTEKGKDVELRCDPISGHTALYWYRQSLGQGLEFLIYFQGNSAPDKSGLPSDRFSAERTGGSVSTLTIQRTQQEDSAVYLCASSWRQEGRETQYFGPGTRLLVL.